This T cell receptor beta chain stems from a study of PD-1 blockade in classical Hodgkin lymphoma. For this clone: The antigen is unknown.

Libraries were prepared by immunoSEQ multiplex PCR; TCRdb keeps only in-frame clonotypes and omits some of them. The data hold approximately 90,000 clones, with around 80% observed a single time. J gave up 5 bases and V 6 bases, and 6 bases lay outside the gene matches. The CDR3 is 13 amino acids. Germline-derived CDR1 and CDR2 are MNHEY and SVGAGI. The study, taken as a whole, reports: Significant TCR diversity gains by C4D1 occurred in CD4+ but not CD8+ cells. Before treatment, complete responders showed about the same diversity as newly diagnosed patients. Some patients started nivolumab under 1 year after ASCT, and they were excluded.

The time point was: cycle 4 day 1 (C4D1), after 5 to 7 weeks of nivolumab. Patients all relapsed after autologous stem cell transplantation, and there was variation in brentuximab vedotin exposure. Complete response, partial response or progressive disease constituted the best responses recorded. The V gene is TRBV6-5, the J gene TRBJ1-1; 7 nucleotides agree with TRBD1. This sequence originates from a human donor with classical Hodgkin lymphoma. Specimen: peripheral blood mononuclear cells (PBMCs), collected before the fourth cycle of nivolumab. The CDR3 loop reads CASRRQGYTEAFF. The DNA of the CDR3 is TGTGCCAGCAGGCGACAGGGATATACTGAAGCTTTCTTT.